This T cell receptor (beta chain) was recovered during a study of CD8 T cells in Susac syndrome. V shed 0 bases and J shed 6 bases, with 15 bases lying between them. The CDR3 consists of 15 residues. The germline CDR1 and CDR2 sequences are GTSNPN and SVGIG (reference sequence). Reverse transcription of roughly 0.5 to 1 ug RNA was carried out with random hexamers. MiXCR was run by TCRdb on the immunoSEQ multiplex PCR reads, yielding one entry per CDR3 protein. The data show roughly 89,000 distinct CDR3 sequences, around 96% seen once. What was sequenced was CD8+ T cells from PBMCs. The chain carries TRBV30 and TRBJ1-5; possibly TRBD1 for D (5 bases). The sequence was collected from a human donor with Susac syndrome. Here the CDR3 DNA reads TGTGCCTGGAGTGTCGGCTGGGGGTCAAGTCAGCCCCAGCATTTT. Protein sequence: CAWSVGWGSSQPQHF.